The 19 T cell receptor beta chains reported below all come from one sample, sequenced in a study of T cell responses to AZD1222 COVID-19 vaccine. Some clones are missing from TCRdb's copy, which holds only in-frame ones; the method was immunoSEQ multiplex PCR. The table includes fewer than 150,000 clones, more than 75% detected once. Sequenced here: peripheral blood, sampled on day 0 of AZD1222 vaccination. Receptors were obtained from an adult in good health.

The CDR3 region is CASSQEARRSYEQYF. The CDR3 DNA is TGCGCCAGCAGCCAGGAAGCACGGCGCTCCTACGAGCAGTACTTC. The rearrangement uses TRBV4-1 and TRBJ2-7; D gene unclear. Trimming removed 3 bases at V and 0 bases at J, with 12 bases between. The CDR3 consists of 15 residues. CDR1 is MGHRA and CDR2 is YSYEKL in the germline V gene.

This clone came up a few times. The J gene is TRBJ2-7, the V gene TRBV19, with 9 nucleotides matching TRBD1. With V trimmed by 5 bases and J by 4 bases, 3 bases remained unmatched. The V gene's germline CDR1 is LNHDA and CDR2 SQIVND (reference sequence). This CDR3 comprises 13 residues. The CDR3 DNA sequence: TGTGCCAGTAGTGGGACAGGGCAGTACGAGCAGTACTTC. It yields the protein CASSGTGQYEQYF.

The chain employs TRBV11-2 and TRBJ1-2; D is undetermined. V was trimmed by 5 bases and J by 8 bases, leaving 18 bases between them. The germline V gene has CDR1 SGHAT and CDR2 FQNNGV. The CDR3 totals 14 residues. Here the CDR3 reads CASSANEGIGGYTF. For the CDR3, the DNA is TGTGCCAGCAGCGCGAACGAGGGTATTGGGGGCTACACCTTC.

The V gene is TRBV10-2, the J gene TRBJ2-1; 14 bases map to TRBD2. Trimming cost V 6 bases and J 5 bases; bases outside gene matches: 3. This CDR3 spans 15 amino acids. In germline, CDR1 is WSHSY, CDR2 SAAADI. CDR3 amino acids: CASRGTSGGHNEQFF. DNA for the CDR3: TGCGCCAGCAGGGGGACTAGCGGGGGCCACAATGAGCAGTTCTTC.

V gene TRBV5-1 combines with J gene TRBJ1-1; D remains ambiguous. V lost 0 bases and J 5 bases, leaving 8 bases between the germline ends. The CDR3 consists of 13 residues. CDR1 and CDR2 (germline): SGHRS, YFSETQ. This CDR3 is CASSLALVTEAFF. The CDR3 DNA is TGCGCCAGCAGCTTGGCCCTGGTTACTGAAGCTTTCTTT. The full variable domain, its missing parts supplied by reference TRBV5-1 and TRBJ1-1, is KAGVTQTPRYLIKTRGQQVTLSCSPISGHRSVSWYQQTPGQGLQFLFEYFSETQRNKGNFPGRFSGRQFSNSRSEMNVSTLELGDSALYLCASSLALVTEAFFGQGTRLTVV.

This chain links TRBV28 with TRBJ2-2; D not certain. The germline V gene has CDR1 MDHEN and CDR2 SYDVKM. The CDR3 covers 16 residues. V was shortened by 3 bases and J by 6 bases, with 17 bases between the two germline ends. In DNA, the CDR3 is TGTGCCAGCAGTTTTCCGGGTACAATCCTCGCCGGGGAGCTGTTTTTT. This sequence encodes CASSFPGTILAGELFF.

In its sample, this clone was seen once. The chain employs TRBV30 and TRBJ1-1; D remains ambiguous. Per germline, CDR1 GTSNPN and CDR2 SVGIG (reference sequence). The CDR3 is 13 residues long. Between the trimmed V and J ends, which lost 0 bases and 1 base, there was a span of 6 bases. DNA of the CDR3: TGTGCCTGGAGTGTACGGGGGAACACTGAAGCTTTCTTT. This gives the protein CAWSVRGNTEAFF.

The V gene is TRBV10-3, the J gene TRBJ2-7; D not certain. Germline V gene lookup returns CDR1 ENHRY and CDR2 SYGVKD. The V end was cut by 4 bases, the J end by 3 bases, with 7 bases between. CDR3 length: 12 amino acids. The CDR3 bases are TGTGCCATCAGTGCTACAAGCTACGAGCAGTACTTC. Protein: CAISATSYEQYF.

This chain connects TRBV7-9 to TRBJ2-3; maybe TRBD2 (5 bases). Trimming shortened V by 5 bases and J by 3 bases, and 18 bases separated the two germline ends. Looked up from germline, CDR1 is SEHNR and CDR2 is FQNEAQ (reference sequence). The CDR3 consists of 16 residues. The CDR3 is CASSPVTPSGTDTQYF. Here the CDR3 DNA reads TGTGCCAGCAGCCCGGTCACGCCCTCGGGAACAGATACGCAGTATTTT.

The genes are TRBV6-5 and TRBJ2-1; TRBD1 aligns across 12 bases. Germline trimming cut 5 bases from V and 10 bases from J; bases unmatched to any gene: 9. The CDR3 is made up of 15 amino acids. Germline lookup yields CDR1 MNHEY and CDR2 SVGAGI. This CDR3 is CASSIPGTGGGEQFF. Written as DNA, the CDR3 is TGTGCCAGCAGTATACCGGGGACAGGGGGCGGGGAGCAGTTCTTC.

The chain joins TRBV12-3 or TRBV12-4 to TRBJ1-2; no definite D call. The CDR3 runs 12 residues. With 6 bases removed from V and 5 bases from J, the gap between germline ends came to 10 bases. As DNA, the CDR3 is TGTGCCAGCAGCCCACTGGGGTATGGCTACACCTTC. This encodes CASSPLGYGYTF.

This chain connects TRBV30 to TRBJ1-1; D ambiguous. CDR3 length: 12 amino acids. V lost 2 bases and J 3 bases, leaving 7 bases between the germline ends. Germline CDR1 reads GTSNPN; CDR2 reads SVGIG (reference sequence). CDR3 loop: CAWSPGYTEAFF. The CDR3 DNA is TGTGCCTGGAGTCCGGGATACACTGAAGCTTTCTTT.

The rearrangement uses TRBV19 and TRBJ1-1, with 7 positions matching TRBD1. The germline V gene encodes CDR1 LNHDA and CDR2 SQIVND (reference sequence). The CDR3 consists of 13 residues. V was pared by 10 bases and J by 4 bases, with 9 bases of the junction left unmatched. The CDR3 nucleotides are TGTGCCACCCAGGACAGGCCCGGCACTGAAGCTTTCTTT. It codes for CATQDRPGTEAFF.

This chain links TRBV20-1 with TRBJ2-1; D is ambiguous. CDR3 length: 11 amino acids. Germline V lookup: CDR1 DFQATT, CDR2 SNEGSKA (reference sequence). Trimming removed 4 bases at V and 9 bases at J, with 10 bases between. CDR3 sequence: CSAMAYGEQFF. CDR3 sequence (DNA): TGCAGTGCTATGGCGTACGGTGAGCAGTTCTTC.

J is TRBJ2-7 and V is TRBV19; 8 nucleotides align to TRBD1. CDR3 length: 15 amino acids. J was trimmed by 0 bases and V by 3 bases; bases with no gene match: 4. Germline V gives CDR1 LNHDA, CDR2 SQIVND (reference sequence). CDR3 in amino acids: CASSMGTGISYEQYF. The CDR3 DNA is TGTGCCAGTAGTATGGGGACAGGCATCTCCTACGAGCAGTACTTC.

The V and J genes are TRBV11-1 and TRBJ1-2, with 9 nucleotides matching TRBD1. The V and J ends lost 4 bases and 8 bases, in that order; junction bases with no gene match: 5. This CDR3 is built from 13 residues. From germline, CDR1 is SGHAT and CDR2 FQDESV (reference sequence). The CDR3 nucleotides are TGTGCCAGCAGCTCCCGGACAGGGGACGGCTACACCTTC. Protein product: CASSSRTGDGYTF.

This clone came up once. V is TRBV30 and J is TRBJ1-2; D not resolved. Trimming cost V 4 bases and J 7 bases, with 13 bases left between them. CDR3 length: 12 amino acids. The germline CDR1 and CDR2 sequences are GTSNPN and SVGIG (reference sequence). The CDR3: CAWTQRVGGYTF. CDR3 sequence (DNA): TGTGCCTGGACTCAAAGGGTCGGTGGCTACACCTTC.

J is TRBJ1-6 and V is TRBV27; D is unresolved. The CDR3 runs 14 residues. The V gene's germline CDR1 is MNHEY and CDR2 SMNVEV (reference sequence). Trimming took 7 bases from V and 9 from J, leaving 16 bases between them. The CDR3 DNA reads TGTGCCAGCACCCAAGGCATTACTGGTTCACCCCTCCACTTT. It translates to CASTQGITGSPLHF.

CDR3 in amino acids: CATQAGGPYNEQFF. CDR3 nucleotide sequence: TGTGCCACCCAAGCGGGAGGGCCCTACAATGAGCAGTTCTTC. This chain joins TRBV10-3 and TRBJ2-1, with TRBD2 matching over 10 bases. This CDR3 comprises 14 residues. The trim removed 10 bases at V and 2 bases at J, leaving 5 bases unmatched. Germline V gives CDR1 ENHRY, CDR2 SYGVKD.